Sequencing of this T cell receptor (beta chain) was carried out in a study of tumor and adjacent non-tumor tissue in lung cancer. Study-level findings and limits: Tumor tissue had significantly higher TCR diversity than normal lung.

With respect to this clonotype: Its antigen is unknown.

This CDR3 comprises 13 residues. Unmatched junction bases numbered 13, after V lost 8 bases and J lost 7 bases. Germline CDR1 and CDR2: DFQATT and SNEGSKA (reference sequence). Three rounds of nested PCR, following a modified ARM-PCR protocol, produced the TCRbeta library. TCRdb reprocessed the multiplex PCR reads with MiXCR, giving one entry per CDR3 protein. The sample has 60,000 to 90,000 distinct CDR3 sequences; around 65% are singletons. This sample's RNA came from whole unsorted tissue. This non-tumor lung sample came from over 3 cm beyond the tumor edge. The sample was distant non-tumor lung tissue. This chain uses TRBV20-1 with TRBJ2-7, with 8 bases aligning to TRBD2. The TCR sequence derives from a woman aged 45-59 years with non-small cell lung cancer. The DNA for the CDR3 is TGCAGTCCTAAACAAGCGGGGGACTATGAGCAGTACTTC. Translated, it gives CSPKQAGDYEQYF.